The 28 T cell receptor beta chains below all came from one sample that was sequenced in a study of CD8+ T cells in alopecia areata. Extraction of RNA preceded its reverse transcription into cDNA, which served as the sequencing template. Sequencing used immunoSEQ multiplex PCR; TCRdb keeps in-frame clones, though not all of them. The sample shows around 270,000 clones, 58% of them seen only once. The treatment is: oral pan-JAK inhibitor, 5-10 mg twice daily. The specimen was CD4+ T cells sorted from blood, collected at week 24, from a patient treated with tofacitinib. All receptors come from a human donor with alopecia areata.

The V and J genes are TRBV7-9 and TRBJ1-1; D is perhaps TRBD1 (5 bases). V shed 4 bases and J shed 3 bases, with 21 bases lying between them. From germline, CDR1 is SEHNR and CDR2 FQNEAQ (reference sequence). CDR3 length: 17 amino acids. The CDR3 DNA follows: TGTGCCAGCAGCTCCCGCGGGGCAGGGTATGGAGACACTGAAGCTTTCTTT. This gives the protein CASSSRGAGYGDTEAFF.

The chain employs TRBV30 and TRBJ2-3; D ambiguous. The CDR3 is 11 amino acids. Germline lookup yields CDR1 GTSNPN and CDR2 SVGIG (reference sequence). The germline V and J ends were trimmed by 5 bases and 2 bases, with 5 bases remaining between them. CDR3 amino acids: CAWLTTDTQYF. Written as DNA, the CDR3 is TGTGCCTGGCTCACCACAGATACGCAGTATTTT.

The rearrangement uses TRBV23-1 and TRBJ1-5; D may be TRBD1 (5 bases). TRBV23-1 is classed as an ORF, of uncertain function. V was cut by 3 bases and J by 0 bases, with 9 bases left in between. CDR3 length equals 15 residues. DNA for the CDR3: TGCGCCAGCAGTCACCGGGACCTTAGCAATCAGCCCCAGCATTTT. Amino acid sequence: CASSHRDLSNQPQHF.

The CDR3: CASSPPSGAAYEQYF. The CDR3 coding sequence is TGCGCCAGCAGCCCCCCTAGCGGGGCGGCCTACGAGCAGTACTTC. J is TRBJ2-7 and V is TRBV5-1; 9 bases map to TRBD2. The CDR3 covers 15 residues. Trimming at V came to 4 bases and at J to 2 bases, leaving 7 bases not matched to a gene. Germline V gene data show CDR1 as SGHRS and CDR2 as YFSETQ.

Only a few counts were recorded for this clone. The chain links TRBV7-9 to TRBJ2-1, with a possible D match to TRBD1 (6 bases). In germline, CDR1 is SEHNR, CDR2 FQNEAQ (reference sequence). V was shortened by 8 bases and J by 8 bases, with 22 bases between the two germline ends. CDR3 length: 15 amino acids. For the CDR3, the DNA is TGTGCCAGCGAGAAGGCTCAGGGGACCATGGATGAGCAGTTCTTC. It yields the protein CASEKAQGTMDEQFF.

This chain links TRBV29-1 with TRBJ1-1; D not resolved. The CDR3 runs 13 residues. Germline V CDR1 and CDR2: SQVTM, ANQGSEA. Between the trimmed V and J ends, which lost 5 bases and 6 bases, there was a span of 16 bases. CDR3: CSVTGRARAEAFF. In nucleotides, the CDR3 is TGCAGCGTTACCGGGAGGGCTAGGGCTGAAGCTTTCTTT.

The rearrangement joins TRBV5-1 to TRBJ2-5, with 9 bases matching TRBD1. V was clipped by 0 bases and J by 1 base; unmatched bases: 7. Germline-derived CDR1 and CDR2 are SGHRS and YFSETQ. CDR3 length: 17 amino acids. CDR3 residues: CASSLVGSGQGQETQYF. The CDR3 DNA reads TGCGCCAGCAGCTTGGTGGGGTCGGGACAGGGCCAAGAGACCCAGTACTTC.

The CDR3 sequence is CAWGGQREAFF. CDR3 DNA: TGTGCCTGGGGGGGACAGCGGGAAGCTTTCTTT. The rearrangement uses TRBV30 and TRBJ1-1; 7 bases match TRBD1. This CDR3 comprises 11 residues. Germline CDR1 and CDR2: GTSNPN and SVGIG (reference sequence). J gave up 8 bases and V 5 bases, and 5 bases lay outside the gene matches. Drawing the rest from reference TRBV30 and TRBJ1-1, the complete variable domain is SQTIHQWPATLVQPVGSPLSLECTVEGTSNPNLYWYRQAAGRGLQLLFYSVGIGQISSEVPQNLSASRPQDRQFILSSKKLLLSDSGFYLCAWGGQREAFFGQGTRLTVV.

V usage is TRBV7-9 and J usage is TRBJ2-1; 9 nucleotides match TRBD1. This CDR3 spans 14 amino acids. The ends lost 4 bases at V and 8 bases at J; junction bases unmatched: 6. From germline, CDR1 is SEHNR and CDR2 FQNEAQ (reference sequence). The DNA for the CDR3 is TGTGCCAGCAGCTCCGGGACAGGGAGTGATGAGCAGTTCTTC. It specifies CASSSGTGSDEQFF.

The chain links TRBV11-2 to TRBJ2-5; 10 bases match TRBD2. CDR1 is SGHAT, CDR2 FQNNGV, per germline. Trimming removed 2 bases from V and 5 bases from J; junction bases left unmatched: 5. The length of the CDR3 is 15 residues. The CDR3 sequence is CASSLKRGGRETQYF. The CDR3 DNA reads as TGTGCCAGCAGCTTAAAGCGGGGGGGCCGGGAGACCCAGTACTTC.

The CDR3: CSVGERSSGNTIYF. The CDR3 bases are TGCAGCGTTGGTGAGAGAAGCTCTGGAAACACCATATATTTT. The chain employs TRBV29-1 and TRBJ1-3, with D hard to call. V was trimmed by 4 bases and J by 0 bases, leaving 10 bases between them. Per germline, CDR1 SQVTM and CDR2 ANQGSEA. The CDR3 spans 14 residues.

CDR3 sequence: CASRGQGATEAFF. The CDR3 region has the DNA TGTGCCAGCAGAGGACAGGGGGCCACTGAAGCTTTCTTT. The chain uses TRBV25-1 and TRBJ1-1; 11 bases are shared with TRBD1. After removal of 6 bases from V and 4 bases from J, the junction contained 1 base not matched to a gene. The CDR3 has 13 amino acids. Germline V CDR1 and CDR2: MGHDK, SYGVNS.

This chain uses TRBV29-1 with TRBJ2-5; weak D call: TRBD1 (6 bases). CDR3 size: 14 residues. V was trimmed by 7 bases and J by 6 bases, leaving 21 bases between them. From germline, CDR1 is SQVTM and CDR2 ANQGSEA. The CDR3 loop is CSADPLQGRKTQYF. The CDR3 DNA reads TGCAGCGCTGACCCCTTACAGGGTAGGAAGACCCAGTACTTC.

This clone was observed a single time. The chain employs TRBV6-5 and TRBJ2-5; 7 positions match TRBD2. There are 15 residues in the CDR3. CDR1 and CDR2 from the germline V gene are MNHEY and SVGAGI. Trimming at V came to 0 bases and at J to 5 bases, leaving 6 bases not matched to a gene. CDR3 protein: CASSYSGGIGETQYF. CDR3 sequence (DNA): TGTGCCAGCAGTTACTCGGGGGGGATCGGGGAGACCCAGTACTTC.

V and J are TRBV15 and TRBJ1-2, with 8 bases aligning to TRBD1. The CDR3 sequence is 16 residues long. Germline trimming cut 0 bases from V and 8 bases from J; bases unmatched to any gene: 11. The germline V gene encodes CDR1 LNHNV and CDR2 YYDKDF (reference sequence). The CDR3 coding sequence is TGTGCCACCAGCAGAGATGTCACAGGGGGTGCTTTCGGCTACACCTTC. Translated: CATSRDVTGGAFGYTF. Full variable domain (remainder filled in from reference TRBV15 and TRBJ1-2): DAMVIQNPRYQVTQFGKPVTLSCSQTLNHNVMYWYQQKSSQAPKLLFHYYDKDFNNEADTPDNFQSRRPNTSFCFLDIRSPGLGDTAMYLCATSRDVTGGAFGYTFGSGTRLTVV.

V gene TRBV19 combines with J gene TRBJ1-2, with 7 bases aligning to TRBD1. CDR1 is LNHDA and CDR2 is SQIVND in the germline V gene (reference sequence). V gave up 2 bases and J gave up 8 bases; unmatched junction bases: 2. CDR3 length: 12 amino acids. The CDR3 spells CASSIQGDGYTF. In nucleotides, the CDR3 is TGTGCCAGTAGTATACAGGGGGACGGCTACACCTTC.

The V call is TRBV19, the J call TRBJ2-2, with D possibly matching TRBD1 (6 bases). From germline, CDR1 is LNHDA and CDR2 SQIVND (reference sequence). Trimming took off 3 bases at V and 7 bases at J, with 15 bases between the two ends. This CDR3 is built from 15 residues. DNA of the CDR3: TGTGCCAGTAGTATCGGAAGACACAGGGACGGGGAGCTGTTTTTT. Encoded protein: CASSIGRHRDGELFF.

The chain joins TRBV9 to TRBJ1-2, with D perhaps matching TRBD1 (5 bases). This CDR3 comprises 13 residues. In germline, CDR1 is SGDLS, CDR2 YYNGEE. Trimming removed 4 bases from V and 5 bases from J, with 12 bases in between. The CDR3 region has the DNA TGTGCCAGCAGCCTCGGGACGGATTATGGCTACACCTTC. Translated, it gives CASSLGTDYGYTF.

This chain uses TRBV4-3 with TRBJ1-6; TRBD1 is a possible D gene (6 bases). The CDR3 runs to 15 residues. V was cut by 1 base and J by 4 bases, with 8 bases left in between. Germline-derived CDR1 and CDR2 are LGHNA and YSLEER. CDR3: CASSQVGQYNSPLHF. For the CDR3, the DNA is TGCGCCAGCAGCCAAGTAGGACAGTATAATTCACCCCTCCACTTT.

The chain links TRBV30 to TRBJ2-2, with 9 bases fitting TRBD2. Looked up from germline, CDR1 is GTSNPN and CDR2 is SVGIG (reference sequence). The junction had 9 bases not matched to a gene; V was cut back by 7 bases and J by 0 bases. The CDR3 totals 16 residues. In DNA, the CDR3 is TGTGCCTCAGGAGAGAGCGGGGGGACGAACACCGGGGAGCTGTTTTTT. Protein: CASGESGGTNTGELFF.

Only a few counts were recorded for this clone. The chain links TRBV29-1 to TRBJ1-2, with D unclear. V was cut by 5 bases and J by 4 bases, with 17 bases left in between. The CDR3 has 14 amino acids. Germline-derived CDR1 and CDR2 are SQVTM and ANQGSEA. The CDR3: CSVSRLGQLYGYTF. In DNA, the CDR3 is TGCAGCGTTTCACGATTAGGGCAGCTCTATGGCTACACCTTC.

The chain employs TRBV7-8 and TRBJ2-7; D is uncertain. Trimming pared 2 bases from V and 3 bases from J, leaving 8 bases between. CDR1 SGHVS and CDR2 FQNEAQ come from the germline V gene. The CDR3 covers 13 residues. The CDR3 reads CASSLRFSYEQYF. In nucleotides, the CDR3 is TGTGCCAGCAGCTTAAGGTTCAGCTACGAGCAGTACTTC. Filled out from reference TRBV7-8 and TRBJ2-7, the complete variable domain reads GAGVSQSPRYKVAKRGQDVALRCDPISGHVSLFWYQQALGQGPEFLTYFQNEAQLDKSGLPSDRFFAERPEGSVSTLKIQRTQQEDSAVYLCASSLRFSYEQYFGPGTRLTVT.

The genes are TRBV29-1 and TRBJ2-3, with no clear D. The CDR3 has 12 amino acids. V was clipped by 6 bases and J by 0 bases, with 7 bases between them. The germline V gene has CDR1 SQVTM and CDR2 ANQGSEA. The CDR3 region is CSVAKSTDTQYF. CDR3 DNA sequence: TGCAGCGTCGCCAAGAGCACAGATACGCAGTATTTT.

The rearrangement links TRBV5-1 to TRBJ1-1; unclear D gene. The V end was cut by 0 bases, the J end by 5 bases, with 8 bases between. Per the germline V gene, CDR1 is SGHRS and CDR2 is YFSETQ. This CDR3 comprises 13 residues. The chain's CDR3 is CASSLATRTEAFF. For the CDR3, the DNA is TGCGCCAGCAGCTTGGCGACAAGAACTGAAGCTTTCTTT.

The V gene is TRBV15, the J gene TRBJ2-2, with D unclear. The CDR3 sequence is 15 residues long. Germline CDR1 LNHNV, CDR2 YYDKDF (reference sequence). Trimming stripped 5 bases from V and 0 bases from J, with 10 bases between. The CDR3 DNA follows: TGTGCCACCAGCCGATGGACGGCGAACACCGGGGAGCTGTTTTTT. Translating gives CATSRWTANTGELFF.

This sequence joins TRBV9 and TRBJ2-1; D may be TRBD2 (7 bases). The CDR3 consists of 15 residues. V was clipped by 0 bases and J by 6 bases, with 13 bases between them. Per germline, CDR1 SGDLS and CDR2 YYNGEE. The CDR3 sequence is CASSVGAGAPNEQFF. CDR3 sequence (DNA): TGTGCCAGCAGCGTAGGGGCGGGGGCCCCCAATGAGCAGTTCTTC.

The rearrangement uses TRBV30 and TRBJ1-5, with 7 bases matching TRBD1. Germline-derived CDR1 and CDR2 are GTSNPN and SVGIG (reference sequence). The CDR3 is made up of 13 amino acids. V shed 0 bases, J shed 7 bases, and the junction held 3 bases outside the gene matches. The CDR3 loop is CAWSVGGGQPQHF. The CDR3 nucleotides read TGTGCCTGGAGTGTAGGGGGCGGACAGCCCCAGCATTTT.

The chain is built from TRBV9 and TRBJ2-7; no clear D gene. Germline-derived CDR1 and CDR2 are SGDLS and YYNGEE. This CDR3 has 13 residues. Trimming cost V 2 bases and J 0 bases, with 6 bases left between them. The CDR3 nucleotides read TGTGCCAGCAGCGTTCCCCCCTCCTACGAGCAGTACTTC. Its translation is CASSVPPSYEQYF.